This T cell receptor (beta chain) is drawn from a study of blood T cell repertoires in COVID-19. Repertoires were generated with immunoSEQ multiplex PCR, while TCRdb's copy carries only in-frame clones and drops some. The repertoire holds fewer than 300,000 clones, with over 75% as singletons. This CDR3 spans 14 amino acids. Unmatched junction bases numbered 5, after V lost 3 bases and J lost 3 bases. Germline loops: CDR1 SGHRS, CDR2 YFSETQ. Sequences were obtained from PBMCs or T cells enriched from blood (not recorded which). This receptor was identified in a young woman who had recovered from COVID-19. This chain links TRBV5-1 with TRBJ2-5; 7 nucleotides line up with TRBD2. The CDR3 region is CASSSGLTEETQYF. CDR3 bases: TGCGCCAGCAGCTCGGGACTAACGGAAGAGACCCAGTACTTC. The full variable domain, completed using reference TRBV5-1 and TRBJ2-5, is KAGVTQTPRYLIKTRGQQVTLSCSPISGHRSVSWYQQTPGQGLQFLFEYFSETQRNKGNFPGRFSGRQFSNSRSEMNVSTLELGDSALYLCASSSGLTEETQYFGPGTRLLVL.